These 13 T cell receptor beta chains were sequenced from one sample in a study of T cells after yellow fever vaccination. TCRdb re-analysed the 5' RACE reads in MiXCR, keeping a single row per CDR3 protein. The table has some 350,000 distinct CDR3 sequences, 8.5% to 10% seen once. Source: PBMCs, taken on the day of the first yellow fever vaccination. All receptors come from a man younger than 35 who received the YFV17D yellow fever vaccine.

There are many counts of this clonotype. V usage is TRBV12-3 or TRBV12-4 and J usage is TRBJ1-2; D ambiguous. This CDR3 region has 12 residues. With 4 bases removed from V and 4 bases from J, the gap between germline ends came to 7 bases. CDR3: CASSSGIYGYTF. CDR3 coding DNA: TGTGCCAGCAGTTCCGGGATCTATGGCTACACCTTC.

This rearrangement joins TRBV12-3 or TRBV12-4 to TRBJ1-6; D ambiguous. The CDR3 contains 13 residues. Trimming removed 6 bases from V and 6 bases from J, with 9 bases in between. The CDR3 region has the DNA TGTGCCAGCAGCCTTCTCGTTAATTCACCCCTCCACTTT. It codes for CASSLLVNSPLHF.

The chain carries TRBV4-3 and TRBJ2-3; D is possibly TRBD2 (6 bases). The germline V gene has CDR1 LGHNA and CDR2 YSLEER. V lost 3 bases and J 1 base, leaving 11 bases between the germline ends. This CDR3 comprises 15 residues. The DNA for the CDR3 is TGCGCCAGCAGCCACCTTGCGGGACGCACAGATACGCAGTATTTT. Translation gives CASSHLAGRTDTQYF.

V and J are TRBV7-9 and TRBJ2-3; 7 positions agree with TRBD1. V lost 5 bases and J lost 1; bases outside the gene matches: 6. The CDR3 has 15 residues. Germline loops: CDR1 SEHNR, CDR2 FQNEAQ (reference sequence). The CDR3 DNA follows: TGTGCCAGCAGCCACGGGGACAGAGGCACAGATACGCAGTATTTT. Translated: CASSHGDRGTDTQYF.

This clonotype was recorded many times. The CDR3 sequence is CASSPWGREEPDTQYF. The CDR3 DNA sequence: TGTGCCAGCTCCCCTTGGGGCAGGGAGGAACCAGATACGCAGTATTTT. The rearrangement joins TRBV28 to TRBJ2-3; the D gene is possibly TRBD2 (6 bases). Trimming took 8 bases from V and 4 from J, leaving 22 bases between them. This CDR3 region has 16 residues. Germline V CDR1 and CDR2: MDHEN, SYDVKM. The full variable domain, rest sourced from reference TRBV28 and TRBJ2-3, is DVKVTQSSRYLVKRTGEKVFLECVQDMDHENMFWYRQDPGLGLRLIYFSYDVKMKEKGDIPEGYSVSREKKERFSLILESASTNQTSMYLCASSPWGREEPDTQYFGPGTRLTVL.

There are a few counts of this clonotype. V and J are TRBV29-1 and TRBJ2-4; D possibly corresponds to TRBD2 (7 bases). The CDR3 consists of 14 residues. V dropped 7 bases and J dropped 1 base, with 14 bases sitting between them. Germline V lookup: CDR1 SQVTM, CDR2 ANQGSEA. CDR3 region: CSAVGGPAKNIQYF. The CDR3 nucleotides are TGCAGCGCCGTCGGGGGGCCGGCCAAAAACATTCAGTACTTC.

In this sample, this clonotype turned up a few times. This chain connects TRBV12-3 or TRBV12-4 to TRBJ1-1, with 7 bases fitting TRBD1. J lost 0 bases, V lost 7 bases, and 5 bases had no gene match. The CDR3 runs to 14 residues. This CDR3 is CASTRDSLNTEAFF. As DNA, the CDR3 is TGTGCCAGCACCCGGGACAGTTTGAACACTGAAGCTTTCTTT.

This chain connects TRBV7-6 to TRBJ1-5; no reliable D call. V lost 6 bases, J lost 9 bases, and 15 bases lay in between. Germline V gene data show CDR1 as SGHVS and CDR2 as FNYEAQ. The CDR3 is made up of 13 amino acids. CDR3 nucleotides: TGTGCCAGCAGTCAATCAAATCGGAGGCCCCAGCATTTT. Its protein product is CASSQSNRRPQHF.

This clonotype was detected only a few times. This chain uses TRBV20-1 with TRBJ2-1; perhaps TRBD1 as D (5 bases). Germline V gene lookup returns CDR1 DFQATT and CDR2 SNEGSKA (reference sequence). V dropped 2 bases and J dropped 6 bases, with 8 bases sitting between them. This CDR3 has 12 residues. The CDR3 bases are TGCAGTGCTAGACAGGGCCCCAATGAGCAGTTCTTC. Encoded protein: CSARQGPNEQFF.

This clonotype was observed a few times. The DNA of the CDR3 is TGTGCCTGGAGTGAAGGACTAGCGGGGGAAGAGACCCAGTACTTC. Residues: CAWSEGLAGEETQYF. The chain is built from TRBV30 and TRBJ2-5, with 13 bases lining up with TRBD2. The J segment lost 3 bases and the V segment lost 1 base, leaving 2 bases of the junction unmatched. The CDR3 runs to 15 residues. Germline-derived CDR1 and CDR2 are GTSNPN and SVGIG (reference sequence). The full variable domain, its missing parts supplied by reference TRBV30 and TRBJ2-5, is SQTIHQWPATLVQPVGSPLSLECTVEGTSNPNLYWYRQAAGRGLQLLFYSVGIGQISSEVPQNLSASRPQDRQFILSSKKLLLSDSGFYLCAWSEGLAGEETQYFGPGTRLLVL.

Many counts were recorded for this clonotype. J is TRBJ2-1 and V is TRBV29-1, with a weak D call TRBD1 (5 bases). Trimming left V 2 bases short and J 8 bases short, with 16 bases between. From germline, CDR1 is SQVTM and CDR2 ANQGSEA. The CDR3 extends over 14 amino acids. The CDR3 coding sequence is TGCAGCGTTGAACCCCAGGGCGGTGGGGATGAGCAGTTCTTC. Protein sequence: CSVEPQGGGDEQFF.

This clonotype appeared a few times. The chain joins TRBV7-2 to TRBJ1-1; TRBD1 matches at 7 bases. Germline V gene data show CDR1 as SGHTA and CDR2 as FQGNSA. The CDR3 contains 15 residues. J gave up 3 bases and V 5 bases, and 9 bases lay outside the gene matches. The CDR3 reads CASSPRQGWDTEAFF. In DNA, the CDR3 is TGTGCCAGCAGCCCCCGACAGGGATGGGACACTGAAGCTTTCTTT.

This clonotype was found a few times. The rearrangement links TRBV2 to TRBJ2-4; 8 bases match TRBD1. The CDR3 consists of 15 residues. The germline V gene has CDR1 SNHLY and CDR2 FYNNEI. V lost 3 bases, J lost 11 bases, and 12 bases stayed unmatched. The CDR3 DNA reads as TGTGCCAGCAGTGAGCAACTCCCAACAGGGGGGCTTCAGTACTTC. This gives the protein CASSEQLPTGGLQYF.